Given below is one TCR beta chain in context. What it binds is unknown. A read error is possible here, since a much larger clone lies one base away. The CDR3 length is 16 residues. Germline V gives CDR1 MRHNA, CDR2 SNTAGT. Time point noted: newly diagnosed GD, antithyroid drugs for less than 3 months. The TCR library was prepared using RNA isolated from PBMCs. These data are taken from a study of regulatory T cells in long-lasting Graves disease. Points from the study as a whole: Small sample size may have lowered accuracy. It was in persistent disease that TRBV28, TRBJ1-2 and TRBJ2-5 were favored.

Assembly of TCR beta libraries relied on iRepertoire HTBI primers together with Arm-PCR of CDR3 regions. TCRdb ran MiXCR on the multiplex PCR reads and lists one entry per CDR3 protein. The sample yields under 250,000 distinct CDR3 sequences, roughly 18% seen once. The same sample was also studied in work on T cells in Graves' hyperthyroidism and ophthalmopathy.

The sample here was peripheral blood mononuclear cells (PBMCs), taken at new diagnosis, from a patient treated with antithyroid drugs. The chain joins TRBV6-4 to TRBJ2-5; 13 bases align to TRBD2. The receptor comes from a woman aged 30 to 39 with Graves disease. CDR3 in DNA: TGTGCCAACAGTTACGGGACTAGCGGGGTGGGGGAGACCCAGTACTTC. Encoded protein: CANSYGTSGVGETQYF.